This T cell receptor (beta chain) was recovered during a study of cytomegalovirus exposure and HLA in healthy donors. PCR was performed using 60 Vbeta and 13 Jbeta primers. Sequencing used immunoSEQ multiplex PCR; TCRdb keeps in-frame clones, though not all of them. The sample carries about 150,000 clones, 60% to 85% recorded once. The specimen sequenced was PBMCs. This receptor was obtained from a woman in her thirties or forties in good health and CMV-seronegative.

CDR3 residues: CASSFGGRGYTF. CDR3 DNA sequence: TGTGCCAGCAGCTTCGGGGGGAGAGGCTACACCTTC. The V gene is TRBV7-9, the J gene TRBJ1-2; D possibly corresponds to TRBD1 (5 bases). The germline gives CDR1 SEHNR, CDR2 FQNEAQ (reference sequence). The CDR3 contains 12 residues. V was cut by 3 bases and J by 8 bases, with 10 bases left in between.